The 14 T cell receptor beta chains given below trace back to one sample, sequenced in a study of graft-versus-host responses after intestinal transplantation. No cognate antigen is known for these TCRs. Data came from immunoSEQ multiplex PCR; TCRdb stores just in-frame clones and leaves some out. The table lists some 93,000 clones, roughly 91% of them singletons. This material consisted of unstimulated CD8+ T cells sorted from spleen or lymph node cells, taken before intestinal transplant. The receptors here all came from a human donor who received an intestinal transplant.

V and J are TRBV9 and TRBJ2-7; 8 nucleotides line up with TRBD1. Germline assignment: CDR1 SGDLS and CDR2 YYNGEE. Losses at the gene ends were 4 bases for V and 1 base for J; bases not matched to a gene: 7. The CDR3 is 15 amino acids. Here the CDR3 DNA reads TGTGCCAGCAGCCTAGGGACAGGAGGTTCCTACGAGCAGTACTTC. Translating it yields CASSLGTGGSYEQYF.

The chain combines TRBV7-9 with TRBJ1-3; D unresolved. Germline loops: CDR1 SEHNR, CDR2 FQNEAQ (reference sequence). This CDR3 is built from 17 residues. V lost 7 bases to trimming and J lost 6 bases, with 25 bases between them. The CDR3 reads CASIFPDGSQTKNTIYF. DNA for the CDR3: TGTGCCAGCATCTTTCCCGACGGGAGCCAAACGAAAAACACCATATATTTT.

V usage is TRBV5-1 and J usage is TRBJ2-1, with D hard to call. V was clipped by 4 bases and J by 4 bases, with 18 bases between them. This CDR3 is built from 16 residues. Per the germline V gene, CDR1 is SGHRS and CDR2 is YFSETQ. The CDR3: CASSSGVGWQYNEQFF. CDR3 nucleotides: TGCGCCAGCAGCAGTGGAGTTGGCTGGCAATACAATGAGCAGTTCTTC.

V is TRBV5-6 and J is TRBJ1-1, with 8 positions matching TRBD1. Germline V gene sequence: CDR1 SGHDT, CDR2 YYEEEE. This CDR3 has 15 amino acids. After removal of 3 bases from V and 3 bases from J, the junction contained 7 bases not matched to a gene. CDR3 coding DNA: TGTGCCAGCAGCTCCGGACAGGGAGTGTACACTGAAGCTTTCTTT. Translated, it gives CASSSGQGVYTEAFF.

The chain is built from TRBV30 and TRBJ2-3, with TRBD1 matching over 9 bases. CDR1 and CDR2 from the germline V gene are GTSNPN and SVGIG (reference sequence). The trim removed 3 bases at V and 2 bases at J, leaving 3 bases unmatched. The CDR3 runs 14 residues. The CDR3 bases are TGTGCCTGGAGGGACAGGGGAGACACAGATACGCAGTATTTT. Translated, it gives CAWRDRGDTDTQYF.

A note on this clone: The junction does not match germline at one end; this may be a read error. The chain couples TRBV7-6 to TRBJ2-6, with 11 bases lining up with TRBD2. Germline V gives CDR1 SGHVS, CDR2 FNYEAQ. The CDR3 contains 18 residues. The CDR3 loop is CASSSTSGDLSAANVLTF. CDR3 DNA sequence: TGTGCCAGCAGTTCGACTAGCGGGGATCTGTCTGCGGCCAACGTCCTGACTTTC.

CDR3 protein: CASSLFAGGQYTEAFF. The CDR3 DNA sequence: TGTGCCAGCAGCTTATTTGCAGGGGGCCAATACACTGAAGCTTTCTTT. V gene TRBV7-3 combines with J gene TRBJ1-1; 8 bases align to TRBD1. In germline, CDR1 is SGHTA, CDR2 FQGTGA. Trimming removed 2 bases from V and 3 bases from J; junction bases left unmatched: 8. The CDR3 has 16 residues.

V is TRBV7-6 and J is TRBJ1-6; tentative D call: TRBD1 (5 bases). V dropped 0 bases and J dropped 5 bases, with 8 bases sitting between them. Germline V gene data show CDR1 as SGHVS and CDR2 as FNYEAQ. This CDR3 region has 15 residues. The CDR3 DNA reads as TGTGCCAGCAGCTTAGCTTGGGGGGATAATTCACCCCTCCACTTT. Translated, it gives CASSLAWGDNSPLHF. The full variable domain, in which reference TRBV7-6 and TRBJ1-6 provide the parts outside the CDR3, is GAGVSQSPRYKVTKRGQDVALRCDPISGHVSLYWYRQALGQGPEFLTYFNYEAQQDKSGLPNDRFSAERPEGSISTLTIQRTEQRDSAMYRCASSLAWGDNSPLHFGNGTRLTVT.

The chain carries TRBV4-2 and TRBJ1-1; D perhaps matches TRBD1 (6 bases). Germline CDR1 reads LGHNA; CDR2 reads YNFKEQ. Trimming removed 9 bases at V and 0 bases at J, with 17 bases between. The CDR3 sequence is 15 residues long. The CDR3 nucleotides read TGTGCCAGTCGAGACCGTGAGGGGGTGAACACTGAAGCTTTCTTT. The encoded protein is CASRDREGVNTEAFF.

This chain uses TRBV30 with TRBJ2-5; D uncertain. The CDR3 runs to 14 residues. The germline CDR1 and CDR2 sequences are GTSNPN and SVGIG (reference sequence). Trimming removed 0 bases at V and 4 bases at J, with 12 bases between. The CDR3 loop reads CAWSVVSRRETQYF. The CDR3 DNA is TGTGCCTGGAGTGTAGTGAGCAGGCGAGAGACCCAGTACTTC.

V is TRBV6-5 and J is TRBJ2-3; a possible D gene is TRBD2 (5 bases). CDR1 MNHEY and CDR2 SVGAGI come from the germline V gene. The CDR3 totals 13 residues. V shed 5 bases and J shed 6 bases, with 12 bases lying between them. CDR3 sequence: CASSPRTHDTQYF. DNA of the CDR3: TGTGCCAGCAGTCCCCGGACTCATGATACGCAGTATTTT.

This clone was detected a few times. The chain uses TRBV2 and TRBJ1-5; a weak D match, TRBD1 (5 bases). CDR3 length equals 13 residues. Germline values: CDR1 SNHLY, CDR2 FYNNEI. With 2 bases removed from V and 5 bases from J, the gap between germline ends came to 7 bases. The CDR3 DNA reads as TGTGCCAGCAGTGAACGACAGTATCAGCCCCAGCATTTT. This codes for CASSERQYQPQHF.

V gene TRBV12-5 combines with J gene TRBJ2-1, with 8 bases aligning to TRBD2. J lost 9 bases, V lost 0 bases, and 13 bases had no gene match. Germline CDR1 is LGHNT and CDR2 is FRNRAP. The CDR3 sequence is 17 residues long. The CDR3 sequence is CASGLVLERGPRGEQFF. CDR3 bases: TGTGCTAGTGGTTTGGTACTCGAGCGGGGGCCGCGAGGTGAGCAGTTCTTC.

The chain is built from TRBV5-6 and TRBJ1-5, with 8 bases that match TRBD1. V was clipped by 4 bases and J by 1 base; unmatched bases: 7. Germline V CDR1 and CDR2: SGHDT, YYEEEE. CDR3 length: 16 amino acids. The CDR3 spells CASSLRDRGSNQPQHF. DNA of the CDR3: TGTGCCAGCAGCCTAAGAGACAGGGGCAGCAATCAGCCCCAGCATTTT.